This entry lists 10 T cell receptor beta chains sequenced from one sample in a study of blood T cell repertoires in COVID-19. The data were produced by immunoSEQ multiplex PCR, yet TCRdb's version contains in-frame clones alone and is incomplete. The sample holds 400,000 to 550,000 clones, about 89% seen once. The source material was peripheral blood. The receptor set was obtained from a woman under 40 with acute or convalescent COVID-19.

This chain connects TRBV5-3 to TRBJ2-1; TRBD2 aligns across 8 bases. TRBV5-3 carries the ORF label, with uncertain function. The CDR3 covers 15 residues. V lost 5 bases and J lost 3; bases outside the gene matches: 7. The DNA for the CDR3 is TGTGCCAGAAGTCGGACTAGCTGTCACTACAATGAGCAGTTCTTC. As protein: CARSRTSCHYNEQFF.

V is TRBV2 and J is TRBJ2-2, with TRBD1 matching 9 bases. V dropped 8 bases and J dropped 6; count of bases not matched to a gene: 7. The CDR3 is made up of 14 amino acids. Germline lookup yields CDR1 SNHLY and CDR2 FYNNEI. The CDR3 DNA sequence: TGTGCCAGCGGGACAGGGCCGTCCGCCGGGGAGCTGTTTTTT. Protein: CASGTGPSAGELFF.

The CDR3 protein is CASSLVRSTEAFF. The CDR3 region has the DNA TGTGCCAGCAGTTTAGTGAGAAGCACTGAAGCTTTCTTT. The V call is TRBV12-3 or TRBV12-4, the J call TRBJ1-1; D gene ambiguous. V was shortened by 1 base and J by 4 bases, with 7 bases between the two germline ends. This CDR3 has 13 residues.

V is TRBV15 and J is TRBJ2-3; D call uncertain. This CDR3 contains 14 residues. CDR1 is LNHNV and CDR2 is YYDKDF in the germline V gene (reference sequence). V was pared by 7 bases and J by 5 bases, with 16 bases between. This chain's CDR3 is CATTPEPAVDTQYF. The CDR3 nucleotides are TGTGCCACCACCCCGGAACCGGCGGTAGATACGCAGTATTTT. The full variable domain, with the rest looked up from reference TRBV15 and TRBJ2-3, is DAMVIQNPRYQVTQFGKPVTLSCSQTLNHNVMYWYQQKSSQAPKLLFHYYDKDFNNEADTPDNFQSRRPNTSFCFLDIRSPGLGDTAMYLCATTPEPAVDTQYFGPGTRLTVL.

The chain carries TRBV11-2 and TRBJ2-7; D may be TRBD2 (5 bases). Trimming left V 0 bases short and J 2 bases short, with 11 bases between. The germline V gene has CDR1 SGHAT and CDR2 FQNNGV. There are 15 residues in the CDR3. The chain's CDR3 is CASSLDSSLAYEQYF. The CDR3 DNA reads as TGTGCCAGCAGCTTAGATTCTAGCTTGGCCTACGAGCAGTACTTC.

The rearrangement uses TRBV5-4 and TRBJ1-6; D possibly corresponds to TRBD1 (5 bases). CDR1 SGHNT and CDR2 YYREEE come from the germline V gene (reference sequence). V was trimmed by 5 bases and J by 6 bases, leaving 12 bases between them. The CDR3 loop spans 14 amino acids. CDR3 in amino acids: CASRDRFSNSPLHF. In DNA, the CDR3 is TGTGCCAGCAGAGACAGATTTTCTAATTCACCCCTCCACTTT.

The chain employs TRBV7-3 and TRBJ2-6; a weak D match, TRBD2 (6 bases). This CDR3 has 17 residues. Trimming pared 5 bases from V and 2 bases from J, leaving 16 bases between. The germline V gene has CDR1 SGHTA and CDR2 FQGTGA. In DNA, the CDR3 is TGTGCCAGCAGCGTCTCAGGGAGGACCCCTGGGGCCAACGTCCTGACTTTC. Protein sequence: CASSVSGRTPGANVLTF.

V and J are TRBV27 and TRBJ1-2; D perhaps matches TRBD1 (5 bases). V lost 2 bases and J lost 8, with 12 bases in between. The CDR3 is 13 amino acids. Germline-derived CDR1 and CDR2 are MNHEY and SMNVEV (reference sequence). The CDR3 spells CASSLMGGSGYTF. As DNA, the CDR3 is TGTGCCAGCAGTTTAATGGGGGGGAGCGGCTACACCTTC.

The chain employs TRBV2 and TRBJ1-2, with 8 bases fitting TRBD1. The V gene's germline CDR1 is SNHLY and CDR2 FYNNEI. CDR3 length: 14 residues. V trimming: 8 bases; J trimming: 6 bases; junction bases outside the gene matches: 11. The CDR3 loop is CASWSPPGGHGYTF. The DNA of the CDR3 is TGTGCCAGCTGGAGCCCTCCAGGGGGCCATGGCTACACCTTC.

DNA for the CDR3: TGTGCCAGCAGTGAACGACTAGCGGGGACGCAGTATTTT. This codes for CASSERLAGTQYF. The chain is built from TRBV6-1 and TRBJ2-3, with 11 bases matching TRBD2. Germline CDR1 MNHNS, CDR2 SASEGT. The CDR3 has 13 amino acids. V dropped 2 bases and J dropped 9; count of bases not matched to a gene: 1.